A selection of T cell receptor beta chains follows, all from one sample in a study of CD8 T cells in ankylosing spondylitis. A single record per CDR3 protein comes from TCRdb applying MiXCR to the 5' RACE reads. The data hold hundreds of thousands of distinct CDR3 sequences, with under 20% observed a single time. The specimen was blood, either unsorted or a sorted T cell fraction (not recorded which). These receptors were taken from a male donor with ankylosing spondylitis. Both conserved end residues are part of each CDR3. The order of the fields is V gene, D gene, clone size, J gene, CDR3 DNA, CDR3 protein. A D gene is named only where the DNA matches it firmly. Not every row has a clone size; where given, it reads once, few, many or a size class.

v_call: TRBV12-3/TRBV12-4
d_call: .
clone_size: many
j_call: TRBJ1-2
cdr3_nt: TGTGCCAGCAGTTCTACAAGGGGCTACACCTTC
cdr3_aa: CASSSTRGYTF

v_call: TRBV7-2
d_call: TRBD2
clone_size: few
j_call: TRBJ2-7
cdr3_nt: TGTGCCAGCAGCCCGAGGACTAGCGGGATCCAGGGCGAGCAGTACTTC
cdr3_aa: CASSPRTSGIQGEQYF

v_call: TRBV5-1
d_call: .
clone_size: many
j_call: TRBJ1-1
cdr3_nt: TGCGCCAGCAGCTTGGGGGCAGAGAACACTGAAGCTTTCTTT
cdr3_aa: CASSLGAENTEAFF

v_call: TRBV24-1
d_call: .
clone_size: .
j_call: TRBJ2-2
cdr3_nt: TGTGCCACCAGTGGTTCTCTCAACACCGGGGAGCTGTTTTTT
cdr3_aa: CATSGSLNTGELFF

v_call: TRBV20-1
d_call: TRBD1
clone_size: many
j_call: TRBJ2-1
cdr3_nt: TGCAGTGCCCAGAGCCGGACAGGATCTGGCGAGCAGTTCTTC
cdr3_aa: CSAQSRTGSGEQFF

v_call: TRBV11-2
d_call: .
clone_size: few
j_call: TRBJ1-1
cdr3_nt: TGTGCCAGCAGCTTAGCTGACAGCGGGTACACTGAAGCTTTCTTT
cdr3_aa: CASSLADSGYTEAFF

v_call: TRBV6-4
d_call: .
clone_size: .
j_call: TRBJ1-5
cdr3_nt: TGTGCCAGCCCCCTCGGGGGTCTCAATCAGCCCCAGCATTTT
cdr3_aa: CASPLGGLNQPQHF

v_call: TRBV5-1
d_call: .
clone_size: .
j_call: TRBJ2-3
cdr3_nt: TGCGCCAGCAGCCCGGGGGGGGCGACAGGGTTAACAGATACGCAGTATTTT
cdr3_aa: CASSPGGATGLTDTQYF

v_call: TRBV7-2
d_call: TRBD1
clone_size: few
j_call: TRBJ1-1
cdr3_nt: TGTGCCAGCAGTTTTCAGACAGGGTTGAACACTGAAGCTTTCTTT
cdr3_aa: CASSFQTGLNTEAFF

v_call: TRBV29-1
d_call: TRBD1
clone_size: .
j_call: TRBJ1-1
cdr3_nt: TGCAGCGTTCTCACAACAGGGGTAGGAGCTTTCTTT
cdr3_aa: CSVLTTGVGAFF

v_call: TRBV7-2
d_call: .
clone_size: .
j_call: TRBJ2-7
cdr3_nt: TGTGCCAGCAGCTTAGAGGGCCTGCTTGACTACGAGCAGTACTTC
cdr3_aa: CASSLEGLLDYEQYF

v_call: TRBV7-9
d_call: TRBD2
clone_size: few
j_call: TRBJ2-7
cdr3_nt: TGTGCCAGCAGCTTGTTTATAGCGGGAGAAGTAAACGAGCAGTACTTC
cdr3_aa: CASSLFIAGEVNEQYF

v_call: TRBV20-1
d_call: .
clone_size: .
j_call: TRBJ2-5
cdr3_nt: TGCAGTGCTATGCTAGACGGAGAGACCCAGTACTTC
cdr3_aa: CSAMLDGETQYF

v_call: TRBV3-1
d_call: TRBD2
clone_size: few
j_call: TRBJ2-3
cdr3_nt: TGTGCCAGCAGCCCGGGGACTAGCGGGGGCTCCGGTAGAGATACGCAGTATTTT
cdr3_aa: CASSPGTSGGSGRDTQYF

v_call: TRBV3-1
d_call: TRBD1
clone_size: .
j_call: TRBJ1-4
cdr3_nt: TGTGCCAGCAGCCACGCAGGGGGGTCGACTGAAAAACTGTTTTTT
cdr3_aa: CASSHAGGSTEKLFF

v_call: TRBV15
d_call: .
clone_size: .
j_call: TRBJ1-4
cdr3_nt: TGTGCCACCAGCAGGTGGGGAGATAATGAAAAACTGTTTTTT
cdr3_aa: CATSRWGDNEKLFF

v_call: TRBV20-1
d_call: TRBD1
clone_size: few
j_call: TRBJ1-4
cdr3_nt: TGCAGTGCTAGCCGGGACAGGGGGCCGGAAAAACTGTTTTTT
cdr3_aa: CSASRDRGPEKLFF

v_call: TRBV12-3/TRBV12-4
d_call: TRBD1
clone_size: .
j_call: TRBJ1-5
cdr3_nt: TGTGCCAGCAGTTCCGGGACAGGGGACAATCAGCACCAGCATTTT
cdr3_aa: CASSSGTGDNQHQHF

v_call: TRBV9
d_call: .
clone_size: few
j_call: TRBJ2-1
cdr3_nt: TGTGCCAGCAGCGAGTTTGAGGCTGGCAATGAGCAGTTCTTC
cdr3_aa: CASSEFEAGNEQFF

v_call: TRBV20-1
d_call: .
clone_size: .
j_call: TRBJ2-7
cdr3_nt: TGCAGTGCTGTCACCCGGGAACCCTACGAGCAGTACTTC
cdr3_aa: CSAVTREPYEQYF

v_call: TRBV5-1
d_call: .
clone_size: few
j_call: TRBJ1-4
cdr3_nt: TGCGCCAGCACCTCGATGGGGGCTAAAAATGAAAAACTGTTTTTT
cdr3_aa: CASTSMGAKNEKLFF

v_call: TRBV7-3
d_call: TRBD1
clone_size: few
j_call: TRBJ1-2
cdr3_nt: TGTGCCAGCAGCGCAAAACCCGGGACAGGGGGCGATGGCTACACCTTC
cdr3_aa: CASSAKPGTGGDGYTF

v_call: TRBV30
d_call: TRBD1
clone_size: .
j_call: TRBJ1-5
cdr3_nt: TGTGCCTGGAGTGTACGGACAGGGGGCCAGCCCCAGCATTTT
cdr3_aa: CAWSVRTGGQPQHF

v_call: TRBV5-1
d_call: .
clone_size: many
j_call: TRBJ2-2
cdr3_nt: TGCGCCAGCAGCTTGGTTCGGGGGAACACCGGGGAGCTGTTTTTT
cdr3_aa: CASSLVRGNTGELFF

v_call: TRBV6-2/TRBV6-3
d_call: TRBD2
clone_size: .
j_call: TRBJ2-1
cdr3_nt: TGTGCCAGCAGCTCCGGGACTAGCGGAAAGCAGTTCTTC
cdr3_aa: CASSSGTSGKQFF

v_call: TRBV6-1
d_call: TRBD1
clone_size: .
j_call: TRBJ1-6
cdr3_nt: TGTGCCAGCAGCTGGGACAGGGGGGGAGTGAGGAATTCACCCCTCCACTTT
cdr3_aa: CASSWDRGGVRNSPLHF

v_call: TRBV6-1
d_call: .
clone_size: .
j_call: TRBJ1-6
cdr3_nt: TGTGCCAGCAGCCAGGGAGTCACGTCCTATAATTCACCCCTCCACTTT
cdr3_aa: CASSQGVTSYNSPLHF

v_call: TRBV6-2/TRBV6-3
d_call: .
clone_size: .
j_call: TRBJ2-1
cdr3_nt: TGTGCCAGCAGTTACATTGAATATCCCGGTAGTGAGCAGTTCTTC
cdr3_aa: CASSYIEYPGSEQFF

v_call: TRBV6-1
d_call: .
clone_size: .
j_call: TRBJ1-1
cdr3_nt: TGTGCCAGCAGCAAGAACAGCTACCCTATGAACACTGAAGCTTTCTTT
cdr3_aa: CASSKNSYPMNTEAFF

v_call: TRBV7-2
d_call: .
clone_size: few
j_call: TRBJ2-7
cdr3_nt: TGTGCCAGCCGAGGGGGGATCACCTACGAGCAGTACTTC
cdr3_aa: CASRGGITYEQYF

v_call: TRBV20-1
d_call: .
clone_size: .
j_call: TRBJ2-1
cdr3_nt: TGCAGTCCTGAGGACCCGGACGGGTACAATGAGCAGTTCTTC
cdr3_aa: CSPEDPDGYNEQFF

v_call: TRBV12-3/TRBV12-4
d_call: TRBD1
clone_size: .
j_call: TRBJ1-2
cdr3_nt: TGTGCCAGTGCCGGGACAGGAAATGGCTACACCTTC
cdr3_aa: CASAGTGNGYTF

v_call: TRBV4-3
d_call: TRBD2
clone_size: few
j_call: TRBJ2-7
cdr3_nt: TGCGCCAGCAGCCAAGAACCAGCGGGAGGCGCCCACCTTTCCTACGAGCAGTACTTC
cdr3_aa: CASSQEPAGGAHLSYEQYF

v_call: TRBV5-1
d_call: TRBD1
clone_size: .
j_call: TRBJ1-5
cdr3_nt: TGCGCCAGCAGCCTATCGGGACAGGGAGATCAGCCCCAGCATTTT
cdr3_aa: CASSLSGQGDQPQHF

v_call: TRBV3-1
d_call: TRBD2
clone_size: .
j_call: TRBJ2-1
cdr3_nt: TGTGCCAGCAGCCAAGACCCCCCTAGCGGGGCCAGGAATGAGCAGTTCTTC
cdr3_aa: CASSQDPPSGARNEQFF

v_call: TRBV7-9
d_call: TRBD2
clone_size: .
j_call: TRBJ2-7
cdr3_nt: TGTGCCAGCAGCTTAGGAAGCGGGAGGTCCTACGAGCAGTACTTC
cdr3_aa: CASSLGSGRSYEQYF

v_call: TRBV20-1
d_call: .
clone_size: .
j_call: TRBJ1-1
cdr3_nt: TGCAGTGCTAGATCCGACACGAACACTGAAGCTTTCTTT
cdr3_aa: CSARSDTNTEAFF

v_call: TRBV20-1
d_call: .
clone_size: few
j_call: TRBJ1-6
cdr3_nt: TGCAGTGCTAGGGATAGAGGGATCTTTTCACCCCTCCACTTT
cdr3_aa: CSARDRGIFSPLHF

v_call: TRBV5-1
d_call: TRBD1
clone_size: .
j_call: TRBJ2-7
cdr3_nt: TGCGCCAGCAGCTTCGGGGGACAGGGAGCCTACGAGCAGTACTTC
cdr3_aa: CASSFGGQGAYEQYF

v_call: TRBV28
d_call: .
clone_size: .
j_call: TRBJ2-7
cdr3_nt: TGTGCCAGCGGAAAAGGGATACTCTACGAGCAGTACTTC
cdr3_aa: CASGKGILYEQYF

v_call: TRBV5-1
d_call: .
clone_size: .
j_call: TRBJ2-3
cdr3_nt: TGCGCCAGCAGCTTGGGGGGCCAGCCAGATACGCAGTATTTT
cdr3_aa: CASSLGGQPDTQYF

v_call: TRBV20-1
d_call: TRBD2
clone_size: .
j_call: TRBJ2-3
cdr3_nt: TGCAGTGGACTGGTACCCCTAGGGACTAGCGGGAGTTCAGATACGCAGTATTTT
cdr3_aa: CSGLVPLGTSGSSDTQYF